The 31 T cell receptor beta chains below come from one sample, sequenced in a study of blood T cell repertoires in COVID-19. Sequencing used immunoSEQ multiplex PCR; TCRdb keeps in-frame clones, though not all of them. The data contain some 290,000 clones, roughly nine tenths of them seen just once; the ten biggest clones take up about a tenth. Sequencing was done on a sample of PBMCs or T cells enriched from blood (not recorded which). These TCRs come from a woman aged 25-40 years who had recovered from COVID-19.

J is TRBJ2-7 and V is TRBV7-9; 9 bases are a match to TRBD2. The CDR3 loop spans 17 amino acids. The germline V gene encodes CDR1 SEHNR and CDR2 FQNEAQ (reference sequence). Trimming removed 4 bases from V and 4 bases from J; junction bases left unmatched: 14. CDR3 DNA: TGTGCCAGCAGCTGGCCCGCGTTATCTAGCGGGATGTACGAGCAGTACTTC. Translation gives CASSWPALSSGMYEQYF.

CDR3 nucleotides: TGTGCCAGCAGCCGGGATGGGACAGCCTCCTCCTACGAGCAGTACTTC. It is translated as CASSRDGTASSYEQYF. This chain links TRBV2 with TRBJ2-7, with 7 nucleotides matching TRBD1. The germline V gene has CDR1 SNHLY and CDR2 FYNNEI. This CDR3 comprises 16 residues. Trimming cost V 6 bases and J 0 bases; bases outside gene matches: 11.

The rearrangement links TRBV4-1 to TRBJ2-7, with 9 bases lining up with TRBD1. This CDR3 has 14 residues. The V segment lost 5 bases and the J segment 5 bases; nucleotides outside the gene matches: 7. Germline CDR1 is MGHRA and CDR2 is YSYEKL. CDR3 protein: CASSGGQGINEQYF. In DNA, the CDR3 is TGCGCCAGCAGCGGAGGACAGGGGATCAACGAGCAGTACTTC.

The chain recombines TRBV24-1 with TRBJ1-2; 7 bases are shared with TRBD1. Looked up from germline, CDR1 is KGHDR and CDR2 is SFDVKD. The V gene end was trimmed by 3 bases and the J gene end by 7 bases; junction bases not matched to a gene: 4. The CDR3 totals 13 residues. The CDR3 coding sequence is TGTGCCACCAGTGATCCTGGACAGGCTGGCTACACCTTC. Protein product: CATSDPGQAGYTF.

The rearrangement joins TRBV28 to TRBJ1-3; D might be TRBD1 (6 bases). Looked up from germline, CDR1 is MDHEN and CDR2 is SYDVKM. The CDR3 length is 18 residues. Trimming removed 6 bases from V and 0 bases from J, with 21 bases in between. The CDR3 protein is CASRTHRTDKNSGNTIYF. In DNA, the CDR3 is TGTGCCAGCAGGACTCATCGGACAGACAAGAACTCTGGAAACACCATATATTTT.

The J gene is TRBJ2-1, the V gene TRBV28, with a tentative D call TRBD1 (5 bases). Trimming pared 5 bases from V and 3 bases from J, leaving 11 bases between. This CDR3 has 14 amino acids. Germline CDR1 is MDHEN and CDR2 is SYDVKM. The CDR3 DNA reads TGTGCCAGCAGTCCACCAGGGTTCTACAATGAGCAGTTCTTC. Translation gives CASSPPGFYNEQFF.

The rearrangement links TRBV9 to TRBJ2-7; 14 bases are a match to TRBD2. V trimming: 4 bases; J trimming: 5 bases; junction bases outside the gene matches: 2. The CDR3 totals 14 residues. In germline, CDR1 is SGDLS, CDR2 YYNGEE. The CDR3 is CASSRLAGGDEQYF. The CDR3 nucleotides are TGTGCCAGCAGCAGACTAGCGGGAGGGGACGAGCAGTACTTC.

The chain has TRBV9 and TRBJ1-1, with D maybe TRBD1 (6 bases). Germline assignment: CDR1 SGDLS and CDR2 YYNGEE. V was clipped by 2 bases and J by 6 bases, with 11 bases between them. The CDR3 covers 13 residues. CDR3 nucleotides: TGTGCCAGCAGCGTCCAGGGGTTGTCTGAAGCTTTCTTT. Protein product: CASSVQGLSEAFF.

The chain uses TRBV19 and TRBJ1-1; 8 nucleotides align to TRBD1. Germline trimming cut 3 bases from V and 5 bases from J; bases unmatched to any gene: 5. Germline V gene sequence: CDR1 LNHDA, CDR2 SQIVND (reference sequence). This CDR3 has 14 amino acids. The CDR3 region is CASSMAGGDTEAFF. In DNA form, the CDR3 reads TGTGCCAGTAGTATGGCAGGGGGCGATACTGAAGCTTTCTTT.

The table lists this clone with a count of one. The chain joins TRBV19 to TRBJ2-7; D may be TRBD2 (6 bases). This CDR3 has 14 amino acids. Trimming took off 1 base at V and 2 bases at J, with 9 bases between the two ends. Germline V lookup: CDR1 LNHDA, CDR2 SQIVND (reference sequence). This CDR3 is CASSIVSGTYEQYF. In DNA form, the CDR3 reads TGTGCCAGTAGTATAGTTAGCGGAACCTACGAGCAGTACTTC.

This clone was picked up one time. The rearrangement uses TRBV10-3 and TRBJ2-6; D is uncertain. CDR1 and CDR2 (germline): ENHRY, SYGVKD. Trimming shortened V by 4 bases and J by 0 bases, and 4 bases separated the two germline ends. This CDR3 region has 14 residues. CDR3 residues: CAISVDSGANVLTF. CDR3 DNA sequence: TGTGCCATCAGTGTAGACTCTGGGGCCAACGTCCTGACTTTC.

This clone has only one observation. This chain connects TRBV27 to TRBJ2-3; D might be TRBD2 (6 bases). This CDR3 is built from 16 residues. V was shortened by 6 bases and J by 0 bases, with 16 bases between the two germline ends. CDR1 is MNHEY, CDR2 SMNVEV, per germline (reference sequence). This CDR3 reads CASSSLGGVSTDTQYF. CDR3 nucleotides: TGTGCCAGCAGCTCCCTAGGCGGGGTGAGCACAGATACGCAGTATTTT.

This clone was picked up one time. The gene calls are TRBV7-6 and TRBJ2-1; 7 bases are a match to TRBD2. Germline trimming cut 2 bases from V and 0 bases from J; bases unmatched to any gene: 7. The CDR3 extends over 17 amino acids. CDR1 and CDR2 from the germline V gene are SGHVS and FNYEAQ. This CDR3 is CASSLRTLATSYNEQFF. The DNA for the CDR3 is TGTGCCAGCAGCTTACGAACACTAGCGACCTCCTACAATGAGCAGTTCTTC.

V and J are TRBV19 and TRBJ1-4; D is unresolved. In germline, CDR1 is LNHDA, CDR2 SQIVND (reference sequence). The CDR3 sequence is 14 residues long. The V gene lost 6 bases and the J gene lost 0 bases, with 8 bases spanning the gap. For the CDR3, the DNA is TGTGCCAGTAGCAAACAGACAACTAATGAAAAACTGTTTTTT. Protein sequence: CASSKQTTNEKLFF.

This sequence joins TRBV7-9 and TRBJ2-5; unclear D gene. CDR1 and CDR2 (germline): SEHNR, FQNEAQ (reference sequence). CDR3 size: 17 residues. Trimming pared 1 base from V and 1 base from J, leaving 16 bases between. In DNA form, the CDR3 reads TGTGCCAGCAGCTTAGTAAGTCTAGACTCTGCCCAAGAGACCCAGTACTTC. Protein: CASSLVSLDSAQETQYF.

The V and J genes are TRBV30 and TRBJ2-4, with 8 positions matching TRBD2. This CDR3 has 13 residues. The V gene end was trimmed by 5 bases and the J gene end by 1 base; junction bases not matched to a gene: 1. CDR1 and CDR2 from the germline V gene are GTSNPN and SVGIG (reference sequence). CDR3 region: CAWRGRAKNIQYF. CDR3 DNA: TGTGCCTGGCGCGGGAGGGCCAAAAACATTCAGTACTTC.

This clone has just one count. The chain carries TRBV4-2 and TRBJ1-1; 7 bases map to TRBD1. The J segment lost 4 bases and the V segment lost 0 bases, leaving 5 bases of the junction unmatched. Germline V gene data show CDR1 as LGHNA and CDR2 as YNFKEQ. The CDR3 runs 15 residues. The CDR3 here is CASSQDPQGGTEAFF. CDR3 coding DNA: TGTGCCAGCAGCCAAGATCCCCAGGGGGGCACTGAAGCTTTCTTT.

V is TRBV5-4 and J is TRBJ2-1; 7 bases map to TRBD2. The germline V gene encodes CDR1 SGHNT and CDR2 YYREEE (reference sequence). V dropped 0 bases and J dropped 15; count of bases not matched to a gene: 9. This CDR3 region has 13 residues. This CDR3 reads CASSLVGGGPLFF. The CDR3 DNA follows: TGTGCCAGCAGCTTGGTTGGGGGAGGGCCTTTGTTCTTC.

The chain couples TRBV5-1 to TRBJ2-2; the match to TRBD2 covers 9 bases. The CDR3 runs to 15 residues. V shed 1 base, J shed 3 bases, and the junction held 1 base outside the gene matches. Germline-derived CDR1 and CDR2 are SGHRS and YFSETQ. CDR3 DNA: TGCGCCAGCAGCTTGACTAGCGGGTACACCGGGGAGCTGTTTTTT. Its protein product is CASSLTSGYTGELFF.

The rearrangement uses TRBV28 and TRBJ1-6; D might be TRBD1 (6 bases). Trimming shortened V by 5 bases and J by 11 bases, and 22 bases separated the two germline ends. Germline values: CDR1 MDHEN, CDR2 SYDVKM. The CDR3 sequence is 16 residues long. The CDR3 reads CASSEPGASPPPPLHF. Written as DNA, the CDR3 is TGTGCCAGCAGTGAACCAGGGGCTTCACCCCCTCCACCCCTCCACTTT.

The chain is built from TRBV6-6 and TRBJ2-7; tentatively, D is TRBD2 (6 bases). CDR3 size: 12 residues. The V gene's germline CDR1 is MNHNY and CDR2 SVGAGI (reference sequence). The ends were cut back, 7 bases at V and 4 bases at J, with 11 bases in the middle. CDR3 in amino acids: CASIAGPYEQYF. The CDR3 DNA reads TGTGCCAGCATCGCGGGACCATACGAGCAGTACTTC.

Here the CDR3 DNA reads TGTGCCTGGGCCCTTCAGACGGGAGTAAACATTCAGTACTTC. Its translation is CAWALQTGVNIQYF. The chain employs TRBV30 and TRBJ2-4; a possible D gene is TRBD2 (6 bases). CDR3 length: 14 amino acids. Per the germline V gene, CDR1 is GTSNPN and CDR2 is SVGIG (reference sequence). The germline V and J ends were trimmed by 5 bases and 6 bases, with 17 bases remaining between them.

The genes are TRBV3-1 (or the pseudogene TRBV3-2) and TRBJ1-5; tentatively, D is TRBD1 (6 bases). CDR1 is LGHDT and CDR2 is YNNKEL in the germline V gene (reference sequence). The CDR3 spans 14 residues. The ends were cut back, 3 bases at V and 6 bases at J, with 12 bases in the middle. As DNA, the CDR3 is TGTGCCAGCAGCCAGGCCACAGGGAGTCAGCCCCAGCATTTT. Protein product: CASSQATGSQPQHF.

The chain carries TRBV18 and TRBJ2-1, with TRBD2 identical over 10 bases. The CDR3 is 17 amino acids. Germline loops: CDR1 KGHSH, CDR2 LQKENI. Trimming cost V 2 bases and J 5 bases; bases outside gene matches: 9. The CDR3 here is CASSPYRGLAPNNEQFF. In DNA, the CDR3 is TGTGCCAGCTCACCATATAGGGGACTAGCGCCCAACAATGAGCAGTTCTTC. Variable domain in full (rest from reference TRBV18 and TRBJ2-1): NAGVMQNPRHLVRRRGQEARLRCSPMKGHSHVYWYRQLPEEGLKFMVYLQKENIIDESGMPKERFSAEFPKEGPSILRIQQVVRGDSAAYFCASSPYRGLAPNNEQFFGPGTRLTVL.

V is TRBV7-6 and J is TRBJ2-7, with a weak D call TRBD2 (6 bases). This CDR3 is 14 amino acids long. Germline assignment: CDR1 SGHVS and CDR2 FNYEAQ. Trimming removed 5 bases at V and 2 bases at J, with 13 bases between. The chain's CDR3 is CASSPTRTTYEQYF. DNA for the CDR3: TGTGCCAGCAGCCCAACTCGGACTACCTACGAGCAGTACTTC.

The chain couples TRBV30 to TRBJ1-2, with D unresolved. V dropped 3 bases and J dropped 6 bases, with 8 bases sitting between them. Germline V gene sequence: CDR1 GTSNPN, CDR2 SVGIG (reference sequence). The length of the CDR3 is 11 residues. The CDR3 here is CAWRGGNGYTF. The CDR3 bases are TGTGCCTGGAGGGGAGGGAATGGCTACACCTTC.

The J gene is TRBJ2-5, the V gene TRBV3-1 (or the pseudogene TRBV3-2); 7 bases align to TRBD1. The CDR3 has 16 amino acids. The germline gives CDR1 LGHDT, CDR2 YNNKEL (reference sequence). V trimming: 1 base; J trimming: 7 bases; junction bases outside the gene matches: 12. The CDR3 DNA is TGTGCCAGCAGCCAAGGGTCAGGGGGTGGCTGGGGGACCCAGTACTTC. This sequence encodes CASSQGSGGGWGTQYF.

This chain connects TRBV13 to TRBJ1-6, with 10 bases identical to TRBD1. The CDR3 sequence is 14 residues long. The germline CDR1 and CDR2 sequences are PRHDT and FYEKMQ (reference sequence). The V and J ends lost 6 bases and 8 bases, in that order; junction bases with no gene match: 4. The CDR3 loop is CASRTGTGDSPLHF. The DNA of the CDR3 is TGTGCCAGCAGAACCGGGACAGGGGATTCACCCCTCCACTTT.

The rearrangement links TRBV28 to TRBJ2-7; 8 nucleotides line up with TRBD1. The CDR3 totals 16 residues. Looked up from germline, CDR1 is MDHEN and CDR2 is SYDVKM. With V trimmed by 5 bases and J by 5 bases, 14 bases remained unmatched. The DNA for the CDR3 is TGTGCCAGCAGTACCTCTGCCGGGACAGGTAGGAACGAGCAGTACTTC. Amino acids: CASSTSAGTGRNEQYF.

The V call is TRBV2, the J call TRBJ2-1; TRBD2 matches at 7 bases. Germline CDR1 reads SNHLY; CDR2 reads FYNNEI. This CDR3 region has 16 residues. After removal of 4 bases from V and 4 bases from J, the junction contained 10 bases not matched to a gene. In DNA, the CDR3 is TGTGCCAGCAGTGTCTCCGGGACTAAACAATACAATGAGCAGTTCTTC. Translation gives CASSVSGTKQYNEQFF. The variable domain in full, with the rest retrieved from reference TRBV2 and TRBJ2-1, is EPEVTQTPSHQVTQMGQEVILRCVPISNHLYFYWYRQILGQKVEFLVSFYNNEISEKSEIFDDQFSVERPDGSNFTLKIRSTKLEDSAMYFCASSVSGTKQYNEQFFGPGTRLTVL.

This chain connects TRBV3-1 (or the pseudogene TRBV3-2) to TRBJ1-2, with a weak D call TRBD1 (5 bases). Trimming shortened V by 4 bases and J by 8 bases, and 14 bases separated the two germline ends. In germline, CDR1 is LGHDT, CDR2 YNNKEL (reference sequence). The CDR3 loop spans 13 amino acids. The CDR3 nucleotides read TGTGCCAGCAGCCCCACGCCACAGGACGGCTACACCTTC. This translates into CASSPTPQDGYTF.